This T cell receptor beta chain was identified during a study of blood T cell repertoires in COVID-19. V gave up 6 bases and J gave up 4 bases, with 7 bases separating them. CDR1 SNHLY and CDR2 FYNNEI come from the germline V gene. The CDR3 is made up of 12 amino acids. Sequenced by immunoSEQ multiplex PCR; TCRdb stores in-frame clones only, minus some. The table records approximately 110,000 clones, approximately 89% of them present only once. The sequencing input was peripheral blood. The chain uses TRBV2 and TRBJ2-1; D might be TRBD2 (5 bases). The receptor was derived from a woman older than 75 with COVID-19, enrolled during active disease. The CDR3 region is CASSTGYNEQFF. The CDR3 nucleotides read TGTGCCAGCAGCACGGGGTACAATGAGCAGTTCTTC.